This T cell receptor beta chain was sequenced for a study of blood T cell repertoires in COVID-19. Study summary: Acute and convalescent COVID-19 samples came from the United States, Italy and Spain. From T cells, B-cell-depleted T cells, or PBMCs came the material, which was cDNA or gDNA.

The germline CDR1 and CDR2 sequences are SGHRS and YFSETQ. J was trimmed by 6 bases and V by 4 bases; bases with no gene match: 10. The CDR3 extends over 15 amino acids. Original methodology: Reference gene primers were amplified, and this amplification served to estimate nucleated cell counts. The repertoire was sequenced with immunoSEQ multiplex PCR; TCRdb's copy has only in-frame clones and lacks some. V and J calls and clone size are those listed in that table; D and trimming were worked out from the DNA. The data contain around 100,000 clones, more than 75% of them singletons. The TCR was taken from a man in his sixties with acute or convalescent COVID-19. The chain uses TRBV5-1 and TRBJ1-1, with TRBD1 identical over 9 bases. The specimen was peripheral blood. CDR3 coding DNA: TGCGCCAGCAGCACGCCCGGGACAGGGAGGTCTGAAGCTTTCTTT. Translation: CASSTPGTGRSEAFF. Using reference TRBV5-1 and TRBJ1-1 for the parts outside the CDR3, the full variable domain is KAGVTQTPRYLIKTRGQQVTLSCSPISGHRSVSWYQQTPGQGLQFLFEYFSETQRNKGNFPGRFSGRQFSNSRSEMNVSTLELGDSALYLCASSTPGTGRSEAFFGQGTRLTVV.